This T cell receptor (beta chain) emerged from a study of breast tumors, draining lymph nodes, adjacent tissues. Study-wide points: The lymph node origin of tumor T cells was framed as consistent with a hypothesis, not demonstrated. Luminal-like breast cancer showed significantly higher tumor–nontumor repertoire similarity than basal-like. Findings are consistent with lymph node origin and intratumoral expansion of most tumor T cells. Tumor repertoires ranked between lymph nodes and nontumor tissue in diversity, with V and J gene preferences.

In its sample, this clonotype was seen many times. What it binds is unknown. Trimming removed 4 bases at V and 0 bases at J, with 10 bases between. The germline CDR1 and CDR2 sequences are SGHAT and FQNNGV. This CDR3 spans 14 amino acids. Axillary draining lymph nodes of breast cancer patients supplied the node samples. From the multiplex PCR reads, TCRdb called clonotypes with MiXCR, one entry per CDR3 protein. The sample includes 200,000 to 300,000 distinct CDR3 sequences, 30% of them seen just once. Material: axillary lymph node tissue. V usage is TRBV11-2 and J usage is TRBJ2-7; D is uncertain. The clonotype originates from a female donor with breast cancer. Some clones in this sample may be carry-over from other donors' samples. The CDR3 protein is CASSSDRSSYEQYF. In DNA form, the CDR3 reads TGTGCCAGCAGCTCCGACCGAAGCTCCTACGAGCAGTACTTC.